The clone carrying this T cell receptor beta chain was detected only once. Compared with germline, one end of the junction differs, possibly owing to a read error. TCR beta cDNA came from roughly 0.45 ug total RNA, primed with a constant-region primer. Generation of the TCR beta libraries relied on three nested multiplex PCR rounds using slightly modified ARM-PCR. With TRBV1-TRBV30 forward primers and a C-beta reverse primer, the first two PCR rounds were run for 9 to 10 cycles each. From the multiplex PCR reads, TCRdb called clonotypes with MiXCR, one entry per CDR3 protein. This sample has just over 300,000 distinct CDR3 sequences; roughly three fifths occur once, and the top ten carry over 15%. The sample is drawn from a study of tumor-infiltrating lymphocytes in primary liver carcinoma. Unsorted whole blood supplied the RNA, and germline DNA was extracted too. CDR1 is SGHAT and CDR2 is FQNNGV in the germline V gene. The length of the CDR3 is 14 residues.

The sequenced sample was peripheral blood. The V call is TRBV11-2, the J call TRBJ2-1; possible D gene TRBD2, 5 bases. This clonotype was obtained from a woman aged 25 to 39 with primary liver carcinoma and hepatitis B virus infection. The CDR3 bases are TGTGCCAGTAGCTTACCGGGGAGCTCCTATGAGCAGTTCTTC. Translating it yields CASSLPGSSYEQFF.